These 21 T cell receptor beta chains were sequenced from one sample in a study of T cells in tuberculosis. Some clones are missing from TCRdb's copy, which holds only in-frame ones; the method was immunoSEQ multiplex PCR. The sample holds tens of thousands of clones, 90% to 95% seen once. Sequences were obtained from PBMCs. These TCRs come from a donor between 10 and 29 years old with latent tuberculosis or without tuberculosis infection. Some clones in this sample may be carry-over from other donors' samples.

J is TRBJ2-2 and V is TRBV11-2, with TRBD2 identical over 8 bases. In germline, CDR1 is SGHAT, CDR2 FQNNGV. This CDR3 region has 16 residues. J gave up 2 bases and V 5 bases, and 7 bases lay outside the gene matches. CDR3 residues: CASSLRSGGNTGELFF. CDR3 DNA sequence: TGTGCCAGCAGCCTAAGAAGCGGGGGCAACACCGGGGAGCTGTTTTTT.

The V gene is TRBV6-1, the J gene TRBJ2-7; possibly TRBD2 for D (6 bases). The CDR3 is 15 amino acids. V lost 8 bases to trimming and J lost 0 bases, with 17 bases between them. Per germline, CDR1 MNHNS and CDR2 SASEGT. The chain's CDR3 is CASELGGIHSYEQYF. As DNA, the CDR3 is TGTGCCAGCGAGTTAGGAGGGATCCACTCCTACGAGCAGTACTTC.

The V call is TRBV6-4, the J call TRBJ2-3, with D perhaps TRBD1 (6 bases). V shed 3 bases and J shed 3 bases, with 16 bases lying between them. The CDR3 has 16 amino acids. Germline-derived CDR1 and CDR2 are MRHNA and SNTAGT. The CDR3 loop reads CASSDLAQGETDTQYF. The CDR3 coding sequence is TGTGCCAGCAGTGATTTAGCACAGGGAGAGACAGATACGCAGTATTTT.

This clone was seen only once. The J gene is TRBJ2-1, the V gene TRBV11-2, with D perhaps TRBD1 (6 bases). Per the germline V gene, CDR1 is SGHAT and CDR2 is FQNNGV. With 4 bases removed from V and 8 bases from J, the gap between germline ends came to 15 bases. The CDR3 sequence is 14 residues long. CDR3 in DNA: TGTGCCAGCAGCTCCACCAGGGGCCACCATGAGCAGTTCTTC. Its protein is CASSSTRGHHEQFF.

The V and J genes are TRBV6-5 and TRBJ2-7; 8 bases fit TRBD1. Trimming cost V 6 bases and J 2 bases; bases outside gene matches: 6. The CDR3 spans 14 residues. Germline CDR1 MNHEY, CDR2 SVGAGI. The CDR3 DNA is TGTGCCAGCAGAGCAGGGGGCTCCACCTACGAGCAGTACTTC. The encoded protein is CASRAGGSTYEQYF.

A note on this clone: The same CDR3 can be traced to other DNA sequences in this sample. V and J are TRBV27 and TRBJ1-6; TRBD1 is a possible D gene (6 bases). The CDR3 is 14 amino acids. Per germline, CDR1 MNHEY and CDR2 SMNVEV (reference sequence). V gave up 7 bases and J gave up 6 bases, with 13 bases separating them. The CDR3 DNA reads TGTGCCAGCACTACGGGGGGCTTTAATTCACCCCTCCACTTT. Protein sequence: CASTTGGFNSPLHF.

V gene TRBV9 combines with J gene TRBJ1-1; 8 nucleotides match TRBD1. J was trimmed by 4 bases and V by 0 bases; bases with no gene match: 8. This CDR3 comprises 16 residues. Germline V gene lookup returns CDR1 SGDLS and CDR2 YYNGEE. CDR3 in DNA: TGTGCCAGCAGCGTAGCAGGACAGGGTTTTAGCACTGAAGCTTTCTTT. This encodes CASSVAGQGFSTEAFF.

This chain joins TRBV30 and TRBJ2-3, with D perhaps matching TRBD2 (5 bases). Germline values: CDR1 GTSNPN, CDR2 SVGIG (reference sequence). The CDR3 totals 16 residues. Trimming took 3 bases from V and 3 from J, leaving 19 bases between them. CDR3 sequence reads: CAWRRIYRDATDTQYF. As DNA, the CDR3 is TGTGCCTGGAGACGGATCTACCGGGATGCAACAGATACGCAGTATTTT.

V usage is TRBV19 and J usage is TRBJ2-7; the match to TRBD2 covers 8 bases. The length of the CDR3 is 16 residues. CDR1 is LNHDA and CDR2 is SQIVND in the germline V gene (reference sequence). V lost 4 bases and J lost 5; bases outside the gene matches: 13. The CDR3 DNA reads TGTGCCAGTAGTAAGGTGGGGATAGCGGGAACTCACGAGCAGTACTTC. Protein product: CASSKVGIAGTHEQYF.

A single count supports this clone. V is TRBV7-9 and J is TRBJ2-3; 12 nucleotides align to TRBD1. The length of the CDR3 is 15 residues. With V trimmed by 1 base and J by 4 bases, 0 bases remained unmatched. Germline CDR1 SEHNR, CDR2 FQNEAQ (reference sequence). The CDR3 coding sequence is TGTGCCAGCAGCTTAGGGGACAGGGGGCCAGATACGCAGTATTTT. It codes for CASSLGDRGPDTQYF.

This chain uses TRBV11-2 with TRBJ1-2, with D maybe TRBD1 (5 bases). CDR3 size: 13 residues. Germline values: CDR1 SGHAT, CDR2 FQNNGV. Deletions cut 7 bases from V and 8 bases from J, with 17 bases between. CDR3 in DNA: TGTGCCAGCACAATTCAGGGTGTTGGGGGCTACACCTTC. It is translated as CASTIQGVGGYTF.

The CDR3: CASSLAPLLSGYTF. The CDR3 nucleotides read TGTGCCAGCAGCTTAGCGCCCCTATTAAGTGGCTACACCTTC. V and J are TRBV7-2 and TRBJ1-2, with no clear D. The CDR3 loop spans 14 amino acids. The V end lost 0 bases, the J end lost 7 bases, and 12 bases lay between the germline ends. The germline V gene encodes CDR1 SGHTA and CDR2 FQGNSA.

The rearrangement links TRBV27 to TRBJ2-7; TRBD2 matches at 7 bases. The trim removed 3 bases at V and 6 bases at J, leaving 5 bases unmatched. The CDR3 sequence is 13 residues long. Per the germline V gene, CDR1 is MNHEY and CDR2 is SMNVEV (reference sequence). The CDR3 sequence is CASSLPGGGEQYF. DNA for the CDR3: TGTGCCAGCAGTTTGCCGGGGGGAGGCGAGCAGTACTTC.

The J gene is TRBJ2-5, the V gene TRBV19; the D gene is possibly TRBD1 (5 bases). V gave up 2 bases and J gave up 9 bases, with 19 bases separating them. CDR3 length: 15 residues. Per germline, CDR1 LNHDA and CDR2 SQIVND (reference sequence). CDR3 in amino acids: CASSILKGSLVAQYF. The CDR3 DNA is TGTGCCAGTAGTATACTTAAGGGGTCACTTGTTGCCCAGTACTTC.

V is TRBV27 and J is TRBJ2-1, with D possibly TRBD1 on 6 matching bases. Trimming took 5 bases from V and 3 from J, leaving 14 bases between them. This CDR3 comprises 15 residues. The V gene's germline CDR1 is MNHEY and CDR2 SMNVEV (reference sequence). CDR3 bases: TGTGCCAGCAGTCAGGGACAAAGGGGCTACAATGAGCAGTTCTTC. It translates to CASSQGQRGYNEQFF.

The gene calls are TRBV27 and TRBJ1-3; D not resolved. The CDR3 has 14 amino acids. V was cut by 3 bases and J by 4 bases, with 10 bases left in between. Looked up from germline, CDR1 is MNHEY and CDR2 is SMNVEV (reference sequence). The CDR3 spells CASSFTGNGNTIYF. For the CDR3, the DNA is TGTGCCAGCAGTTTCACGGGAAACGGAAACACCATATATTTT.

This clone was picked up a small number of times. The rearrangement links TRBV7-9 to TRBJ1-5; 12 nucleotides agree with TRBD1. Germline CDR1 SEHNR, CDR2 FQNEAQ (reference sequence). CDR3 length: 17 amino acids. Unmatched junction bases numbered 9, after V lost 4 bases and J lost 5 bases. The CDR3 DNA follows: TGTGCCAGCAGCTACGGGACAGGGGGCGTTTTAGATCAGCCCCAGCATTTT. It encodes CASSYGTGGVLDQPQHF.

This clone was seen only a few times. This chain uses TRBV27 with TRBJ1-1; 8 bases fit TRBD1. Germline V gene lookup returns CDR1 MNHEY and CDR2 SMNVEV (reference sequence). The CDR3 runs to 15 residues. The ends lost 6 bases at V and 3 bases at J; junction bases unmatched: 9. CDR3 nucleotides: TGTGCCAGCAGCAAGGACAGGGCAACCTACACTGAAGCTTTCTTT. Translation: CASSKDRATYTEAFF.

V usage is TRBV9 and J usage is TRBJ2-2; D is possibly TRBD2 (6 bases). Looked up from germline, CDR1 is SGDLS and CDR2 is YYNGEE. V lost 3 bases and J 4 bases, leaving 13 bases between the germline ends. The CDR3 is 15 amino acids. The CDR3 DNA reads TGTGCCAGCAGCGACCTGCCGGGGGTCACCGGGGAGCTGTTTTTT. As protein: CASSDLPGVTGELFF.

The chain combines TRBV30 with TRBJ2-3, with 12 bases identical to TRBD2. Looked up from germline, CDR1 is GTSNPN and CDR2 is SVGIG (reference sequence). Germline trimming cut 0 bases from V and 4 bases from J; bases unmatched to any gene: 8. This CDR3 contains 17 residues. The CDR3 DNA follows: TGTGCCTGGAGTGTACTGAGTCTAGCGGGGGGGCCAGATACGCAGTATTTT. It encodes CAWSVLSLAGGPDTQYF.

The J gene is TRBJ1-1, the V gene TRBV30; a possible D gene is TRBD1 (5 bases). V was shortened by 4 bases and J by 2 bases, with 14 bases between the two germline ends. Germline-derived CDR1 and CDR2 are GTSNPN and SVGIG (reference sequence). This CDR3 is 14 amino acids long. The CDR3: CAWTLGLYNTEAFF. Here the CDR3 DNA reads TGTGCCTGGACACTGGGGCTTTATAACACTGAAGCTTTCTTT.